The rows below give T cell receptor beta chains drawn from one sample of a study of blood T cell repertoires in COVID-19. The data were produced by immunoSEQ multiplex PCR, yet TCRdb's version contains in-frame clones alone and is incomplete. The table records some 460,000 clones, 75% to 90% of them present only once. The sample was PBMCs or T cells enriched from blood (not recorded which). Every receptor here comes from a young woman who had recovered from COVID-19. The CDR3 runs from the conserved cysteine through the conserved F or W. Fields, in order: D gene, J gene, V gene, clone size, CDR3 protein, CDR3 DNA. A D gene is named only where the DNA matches it firmly. Size tells how often a clone was seen (once, few, many) or the class of an expanded clone, and some rows leave it out.

d_gene: TRBD1; j_gene: TRBJ1-2; v_gene: TRBV24-1; abundance: once; CDR3aa: CATSDSRTGVAYGYTF; CDR3nt: TGTGCCACCAGTGATTCTAGGACAGGGGTGGCCTATGGCTACACCTTC
d_gene: NA; j_gene: TRBJ2-5; v_gene: TRBV12-5; abundance: NA; CDR3aa: CASGLVNPSRYEETQYF; CDR3nt: TGTGCTAGTGGTTTGGTAAATCCCTCGCGGTACGAAGAGACCCAGTACTTC
d_gene: NA; j_gene: TRBJ1-2; v_gene: TRBV25-1; abundance: NA; CDR3aa: CASSKGHGYTF; CDR3nt: TGTGCCAGTTCCAAGGGGCATGGCTACACCTTC
d_gene: NA; j_gene: TRBJ1-1; v_gene: TRBV7-9; abundance: NA; CDR3aa: CASSYGRSAAEAFF; CDR3nt: TGTGCCAGCAGTTACGGGAGGTCTGCAGCTGAAGCTTTCTTT
d_gene: NA; j_gene: TRBJ1-2; v_gene: TRBV18; abundance: once; CDR3aa: CASSPISRRYYGYTF; CDR3nt: TGTGCCAGCTCACCTATTAGCCGGAGATACTATGGCTACACCTTC
d_gene: TRBD2; j_gene: TRBJ2-1; v_gene: TRBV5-1; abundance: NA; CDR3aa: CASSLAAGAPYNEQFF; CDR3nt: TGCGCCAGCAGCTTGGCAGCGGGGGCCCCCTACAATGAGCAGTTCTTC
d_gene: TRBD1; j_gene: TRBJ1-2; v_gene: TRBV4-1; abundance: few; CDR3aa: CASSQLEGTGINYGYTF; CDR3nt: TGCGCCAGCAGCCAATTAGAGGGGACAGGGATTAACTATGGCTACACCTTC
d_gene: NA; j_gene: TRBJ1-1; v_gene: TRBV12-3/TRBV12-4; abundance: NA; CDR3aa: CASSFWSGTEAFF; CDR3nt: TGTGCCAGCAGTTTCTGGAGTGGCACTGAAGCTTTCTTT
d_gene: NA; j_gene: TRBJ1-5; v_gene: TRBV7-9; abundance: NA; CDR3aa: CASGSYGGQPQHF; CDR3nt: TGTGCCAGCGGCTCCTATGGGGGGCAGCCCCAGCATTTT
d_gene: NA; j_gene: TRBJ1-2; v_gene: TRBV12-5; abundance: few; CDR3aa: CASGLVLLGGATNYGYTF; CDR3nt: TGTGCTAGTGGTTTGGTTCTTTTGGGGGGGGCGACCAACTATGGCTACACCTTC
d_gene: NA; j_gene: TRBJ2-1; v_gene: TRBV27; abundance: NA; CDR3aa: CAIGTGVWDEQFF; CDR3nt: TGTGCCATCGGTACGGGGGTATGGGATGAGCAGTTCTTC
d_gene: TRBD1; j_gene: TRBJ1-5; v_gene: TRBV7-2; abundance: NA; CDR3aa: CASSSRDRGQPQHF; CDR3nt: TGTGCCAGCAGCTCAAGGGACAGGGGTCAGCCCCAGCATTTT
d_gene: NA; j_gene: TRBJ2-2; v_gene: TRBV11-2; abundance: NA; CDR3aa: CASSLNRANTGELFF; CDR3nt: TGTGCCAGCAGCTTAAACAGGGCCAACACCGGGGAGCTGTTTTTT
d_gene: TRBD1; j_gene: TRBJ1-2; v_gene: TRBV11-2; abundance: NA; CDR3aa: CASSLEEDRGDHTF; CDR3nt: TGTGCCAGCAGCTTAGAAGAGGACAGGGGGGATCACACCTTC
d_gene: NA; j_gene: TRBJ1-1; v_gene: TRBV3-1/TRBV3-2; abundance: NA; CDR3aa: CASSQVGHLNTEAFF; CDR3nt: TGTGCCAGCAGCCAAGTGGGACACCTGAACACTGAAGCTTTCTTT
d_gene: NA; j_gene: TRBJ1-1; v_gene: TRBV7-6; abundance: NA; CDR3aa: CASSLRGGGKTEAFF; CDR3nt: TGTGCCAGCAGCTTACGGGGGGGAGGAAAGACTGAAGCTTTCTTT
d_gene: NA; j_gene: TRBJ1-2; v_gene: TRBV12-3/TRBV12-4; abundance: few; CDR3aa: CASSLAVDYGYTF; CDR3nt: TGTGCCAGCAGTTTGGCAGTCGACTATGGCTACACCTTC
d_gene: NA; j_gene: TRBJ2-5; v_gene: TRBV2; abundance: NA; CDR3aa: CASSDVETQYF; CDR3nt: TGTGCCAGCAGTGACGTGGAGACCCAGTACTTC
d_gene: TRBD2; j_gene: TRBJ2-5; v_gene: TRBV7-7; abundance: NA; CDR3aa: CASAGGSGRQETQYF; CDR3nt: TGTGCCAGCGCGGGAGGCTCAGGCAGGCAAGAGACCCAGTACTTC
d_gene: NA; j_gene: TRBJ2-7; v_gene: TRBV30; abundance: NA; CDR3aa: CAWSDDRSYEQYF; CDR3nt: TGTGCCTGGTCCGACGACAGGTCCTACGAGCAGTACTTC
d_gene: NA; j_gene: TRBJ1-1; v_gene: TRBV6-5; abundance: NA; CDR3aa: CASSYSSGGDAFF; CDR3nt: TGTGCCAGCAGTTACTCCTCGGGAGGGGACGCTTTCTTT
d_gene: NA; j_gene: TRBJ1-1; v_gene: TRBV7-8; abundance: NA; CDR3aa: CASSRLFYRGRQDMNTEAFF; CDR3nt: TGTGCCAGCAGCCGCCTCTTCTACCGGGGTCGACAGGACATGAACACTGAAGCTTTCTTT
d_gene: NA; j_gene: TRBJ1-6; v_gene: TRBV19; abundance: NA; CDR3aa: CASSIETRDGSPLHF; CDR3nt: TGTGCCAGTAGTATCGAAACCCGGGATGGTTCACCCCTCCACTTT
d_gene: TRBD1; j_gene: TRBJ1-6; v_gene: TRBV11-1; abundance: NA; CDR3aa: CASSKITGVNSPLHF; CDR3nt: TGTGCCAGCAGCAAGATTACAGGGGTAAATTCACCCCTCCACTTT
d_gene: NA; j_gene: TRBJ2-1; v_gene: TRBV7-2; abundance: NA; CDR3aa: CASSPALGEQFF; CDR3nt: TGTGCCAGCAGCCCCGCTCTAGGTGAGCAGTTCTTC
d_gene: NA; j_gene: TRBJ2-7; v_gene: TRBV28; abundance: NA; CDR3aa: CASSRAGRYEQYF; CDR3nt: TGTGCCAGCAGTAGGGCAGGGAGGTACGAGCAGTACTTC
d_gene: NA; j_gene: TRBJ2-5; v_gene: TRBV19; abundance: NA; CDR3aa: CASSIALKQTQYF; CDR3nt: TGTGCCAGTAGTATCGCGTTAAAGCAGACCCAGTACTTC